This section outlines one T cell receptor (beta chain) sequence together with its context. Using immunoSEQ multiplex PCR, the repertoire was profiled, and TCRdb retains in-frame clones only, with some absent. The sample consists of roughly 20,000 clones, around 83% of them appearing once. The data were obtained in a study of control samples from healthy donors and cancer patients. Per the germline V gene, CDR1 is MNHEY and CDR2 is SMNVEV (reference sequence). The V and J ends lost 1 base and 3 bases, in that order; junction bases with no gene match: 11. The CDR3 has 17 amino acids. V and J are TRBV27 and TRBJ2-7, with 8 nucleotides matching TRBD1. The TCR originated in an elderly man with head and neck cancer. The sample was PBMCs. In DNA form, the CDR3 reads TGTGCCAGCAGTTTATATTATCCGGGACAGGCCGGCTACGAGCAGTACTTC. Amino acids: CASSLYYPGQAGYEQYF.